The 28 T cell receptor beta chains reported below all come from one sample, sequenced in a study of CD8 T cells in ankylosing spondylitis. TCRdb processed the 5' RACE reads anew with MiXCR; each CDR3 protein has one entry. This sample carries roughly 700,000 distinct CDR3 sequences, 19% of them seen once, and the ten largest clones take about a fifth. No cognate antigen is known for these TCRs. Broader study findings: In ankylosing spondylitis blood, a motif of 7 to 9 highly homologous TCR beta variants appeared characteristic.

Sequencing was performed on blood, either unsorted or a sorted T cell fraction (not recorded which). The receptors derive from a male donor with ankylosing spondylitis.

CDR3 amino acids: CAISETPGDTGEQYF. As DNA, the CDR3 is TGTGCCATCAGTGAGACCCCAGGGGACACGGGCGAGCAGTACTTC. The chain has TRBV10-3 and TRBJ2-7; D may be TRBD1 (6 bases). The CDR3 contains 15 residues. Trimming shortened V by 2 bases and J by 6 bases, and 17 bases separated the two germline ends. The germline CDR1 and CDR2 sequences are ENHRY and SYGVKD.

The J gene is TRBJ2-2, the V gene TRBV13; D gene uncertain. Trimming took off 5 bases at V and 6 bases at J, with 10 bases between the two ends. Looked up from germline, CDR1 is PRHDT and CDR2 is FYEKMQ (reference sequence). The CDR3 is 13 amino acids. The DNA of the CDR3 is TGTGCCAGCAGCCCACTCTCTCCCGGGGAGCTGTTTTTT. Its protein is CASSPLSPGELFF.

CDR3 residues: CSVGTRGNTIYF. CDR3 nucleotides: TGCAGCGTCGGGACGAGGGGAAACACCATATATTTT. The chain is built from TRBV29-1 and TRBJ1-3; weak D call: TRBD1 (5 bases). Germline lookup yields CDR1 SQVTM and CDR2 ANQGSEA. V shed 6 bases and J shed 4 bases, with 10 bases lying between them. There are 12 residues in the CDR3. Full variable domain (remainder filled in from reference TRBV29-1 and TRBJ1-3): SAVISQKPSRDICQRGTSLTIQCQVDSQVTMMFWYRQQPGQSLTLIATANQGSEATYESGFVIDKFPISRPNLTFSTLTVSNMSPEDSSIYLCSVGTRGNTIYFGEGSWLTVV.

In its sample, this clonotype was seen a few times. The rearrangement uses TRBV7-3 and TRBJ2-3; D is possibly TRBD1 (5 bases). The V and J ends lost 2 bases and 4 bases respectively, with 13 bases between them. There are 15 residues in the CDR3. The V gene's germline CDR1 is SGHTA and CDR2 FQGTGA. CDR3 coding DNA: TGTGCCAGCAGCTTAGGAGCAGGGCCGGCAGATACGCAGTATTTT. It encodes CASSLGAGPADTQYF.

This clonotype was counted between two and nine times. The chain carries TRBV7-8 and TRBJ2-4; D gene uncertain. This CDR3 is built from 15 residues. Germline loops: CDR1 SGHVS, CDR2 FQNEAQ. V lost 1 base and J lost 5, with 12 bases in between. Here the CDR3 DNA reads TGTGCCAGCAGCTTAGACCCGGTGGTTCAAAACATTCAGTACTTC. Residues: CASSLDPVVQNIQYF.

This clonotype was seen a few times. CDR3 coding DNA: TGCGCCAGCAGCTCAGCGGGAACCTACAATGAGCAGTTCTTC. This sequence encodes CASSSAGTYNEQFF. The chain uses TRBV5-1 and TRBJ2-1, with 7 bases identical to TRBD2. The CDR3 sequence is 14 residues long. Per the germline V gene, CDR1 is SGHRS and CDR2 is YFSETQ. After removal of 3 bases from V and 2 bases from J, the junction contained 2 bases not matched to a gene.

This clonotype showed up just a few times. This chain joins TRBV2 and TRBJ1-2; 7 nucleotides match TRBD1. The CDR3 sequence is 12 residues long. CDR1 is SNHLY, CDR2 FYNNEI, per germline. The V gene end was trimmed by 6 bases and the J gene end by 5 bases; junction bases not matched to a gene: 3. CDR3 sequence reads: CASRGDRYGYTF. Here the CDR3 DNA reads TGTGCCAGCAGAGGGGACAGATATGGCTACACCTTC.

In its sample, this clonotype was seen a few times. This rearrangement joins TRBV18 to TRBJ2-7; D is uncertain. V lost 1 base to trimming and J lost 6 bases, with 10 bases between them. Germline V gene data show CDR1 as KGHSH and CDR2 as LQKENI. The CDR3 length is 13 residues. The DNA for the CDR3 is TGTGCCAGCTCACCACTGGAGCAGCGCGAGCAGTACTTC. As protein: CASSPLEQREQYF.

This clonotype was seen a handful of times. The V call is TRBV4-1, the J call TRBJ1-1, with D unresolved. V lost 8 bases, J lost 4 bases, and 14 bases lay in between. The CDR3 runs to 13 residues. Germline CDR1 is MGHRA and CDR2 is YSYEKL. The CDR3 region is CASRIGPGTEAFF. The CDR3 bases are TGCGCCAGCCGGATAGGGCCGGGCACTGAAGCTTTCTTT.

This clonotype appeared many times. This chain uses TRBV5-5 with TRBJ2-1; D ambiguous. Trimming left V 0 bases short and J 0 bases short, with 13 bases between. The CDR3 has 17 amino acids. In germline, CDR1 is SGHKS, CDR2 YYEKEE (reference sequence). The DNA for the CDR3 is TGTGCCAGCAGCTTGGCCCACCAATCCTACTCCTACAATGAGCAGTTCTTC. Amino acid sequence: CASSLAHQSYSYNEQFF.

This clonotype appeared a few times. This chain links TRBV7-9 with TRBJ2-5, with TRBD2 identical over 9 bases. Looked up from germline, CDR1 is SEHNR and CDR2 is FQNEAQ (reference sequence). Unmatched junction bases numbered 8, after V lost 5 bases and J lost 1 base. This CDR3 spans 16 amino acids. The CDR3, as DNA: TGTGCCAGCAGCAGCATGGCGGGGGGGTTCCAAGAGACCCAGTACTTC. The encoded protein is CASSSMAGGFQETQYF.

J is TRBJ2-5 and V is TRBV5-1; the D is unclear. CDR1 SGHRS and CDR2 YFSETQ come from the germline V gene. Deletions cut 6 bases from V and 5 bases from J, with 11 bases between. This CDR3 has 12 amino acids. CDR3 coding DNA: TGCGCCAGCAAAATCGATGTGGAGACCCAGTACTTC. Protein: CASKIDVETQYF.

This clonotype was picked up one time. V and J are TRBV29-1 and TRBJ1-1; D remains unclear. Trimming left V 2 bases short and J 3 bases short, with 13 bases between. This CDR3 spans 14 amino acids. CDR1 is SQVTM and CDR2 is ANQGSEA in the germline V gene. DNA of the CDR3: TGCAGCGTTGAAATTGACGGTGTTGACACTGAAGCTTTCTTT. It encodes CSVEIDGVDTEAFF.

The rearrangement uses TRBV4-3 and TRBJ1-4, with D unclear. Deletions cut 0 bases from V and 6 bases from J, with 8 bases between. The CDR3 is made up of 14 amino acids. The germline CDR1 and CDR2 sequences are LGHNA and YSLEER. CDR3 coding DNA: TGCGCCAGCAGCCAAGATCTCCGGGATGAAAAACTGTTTTTT. This encodes CASSQDLRDEKLFF.

This clonotype is a singleton in its sample. The chain combines TRBV12-3 or TRBV12-4 with TRBJ2-3, with TRBD2 matching 7 bases. Trimming took 4 bases from V and 0 from J; bases not matched to a gene: 10. CDR3 length: 17 amino acids. The CDR3 DNA reads TGTGCCAGCAGTTCTTTGGGGGGGAAAGCTAGCACAGATACGCAGTATTTT. This encodes CASSSLGGKASTDTQYF.

This clonotype was recorded many times. This chain joins TRBV15 and TRBJ2-2; unclear D gene. From germline, CDR1 is LNHNV and CDR2 YYDKDF (reference sequence). V lost 5 bases to trimming and J lost 0 bases, with 7 bases between them. The CDR3 extends over 14 amino acids. The CDR3 here is CATSGRPNTGELFF. Written as DNA, the CDR3 is TGTGCCACCAGCGGACGACCGAACACCGGGGAGCTGTTTTTT.

This clonotype has only a few counts. The chain employs TRBV6-1 and TRBJ1-2; 7 bases line up with TRBD1. Germline values: CDR1 MNHNS, CDR2 SASEGT. V lost 5 bases, J lost 0 bases, and 6 bases stayed unmatched. The CDR3 totals 15 residues. CDR3 DNA sequence: TGTGCCAGCAGTCAGGCCGGGACAGCTAACTATGGCTACACCTTC. This gives the protein CASSQAGTANYGYTF.

The chain joins TRBV6-4 to TRBJ2-1, with 12 bases identical to TRBD2. CDR1 is MRHNA, CDR2 SNTAGT, per germline. Trimming removed 4 bases from V and 5 bases from J; junction bases left unmatched: 9. This CDR3 spans 17 amino acids. The CDR3 region has the DNA TGTGCCAGCAGTGTAAGACTAGCGGGAGCAACCAACAATGAGCAGTTCTTC. The encoded protein is CASSVRLAGATNNEQFF.

This chain links TRBV9 with TRBJ2-1; tentative D call: TRBD1 (5 bases). Germline CDR1 and CDR2: SGDLS and YYNGEE. This CDR3 has 13 amino acids. Trimming shortened V by 1 base and J by 9 bases, and 11 bases separated the two germline ends. The CDR3 sequence: CASSVSGPGEQFF. The CDR3 nucleotides are TGTGCCAGCAGCGTATCAGGGCCGGGTGAGCAGTTCTTC.

The chain links TRBV18 to TRBJ2-7; TRBD2 might be the D (6 bases). Germline loops: CDR1 KGHSH, CDR2 LQKENI. Trimming removed 3 bases at V and 2 bases at J, with 14 bases between. This CDR3 region has 15 residues. In DNA form, the CDR3 reads TGTGCCAGCTCACCTCGGGGGATCTCAACCTACGAGCAGTACTTC. Residues: CASSPRGISTYEQYF.

In its sample, this clonotype was seen a few times. This chain links TRBV12-3 or TRBV12-4 with TRBJ2-5; TRBD1 aligns across 10 bases. V was pared by 7 bases and J by 4 bases, with 9 bases of the junction left unmatched. The CDR3 length is 15 residues. In nucleotides, the CDR3 is TGTGCCAGCACCCCCTGGACAGGGGGGGGAGAGACCCAGTACTTC. This sequence encodes CASTPWTGGGETQYF.

The chain recombines TRBV15 with TRBJ2-4; D gene ambiguous. The germline V gene has CDR1 LNHNV and CDR2 YYDKDF (reference sequence). V was clipped by 3 bases and J by 7 bases, with 4 bases between them. The CDR3 has 11 amino acids. The chain's CDR3 is CATSRGNIQYF. The DNA for the CDR3 is TGTGCCACCAGCAGGGGGAACATTCAGTACTTC.

V gene TRBV5-1 combines with J gene TRBJ2-1; D ambiguous. Germline V CDR1 and CDR2: SGHRS, YFSETQ. Trimming removed 0 bases from V and 2 bases from J, with 15 bases in between. CDR3 length: 17 amino acids. CDR3 coding DNA: TGCGCCAGCAGCTTGGAGGGCCCATCCAGGCCCTACAATGAGCAGTTCTTC. This sequence encodes CASSLEGPSRPYNEQFF.

The CDR3 DNA reads as TGCAGCGTTTTGCACAGAAGCGAGACCCAGTACTTC. Protein: CSVLHRSETQYF. This sequence joins TRBV29-1 and TRBJ2-5; no reliable D call. The CDR3 consists of 12 residues. Germline V gives CDR1 SQVTM, CDR2 ANQGSEA. Trimming cost V 5 bases and J 5 bases, with 12 bases left between them.

V gene TRBV5-1 combines with J gene TRBJ2-7, with TRBD1 matching over 7 bases. V lost 5 bases and J lost 2; bases outside the gene matches: 7. Germline V lookup: CDR1 SGHRS, CDR2 YFSETQ. The CDR3 extends over 14 amino acids. The CDR3 reads CASRPPGQPYEQYF. The CDR3 nucleotides are TGCGCCAGCAGACCGCCGGGACAGCCCTACGAGCAGTACTTC.

This clonotype was seen a handful of times. The chain combines TRBV18 with TRBJ2-6; D not certain. Per germline, CDR1 KGHSH and CDR2 LQKENI. The CDR3 has 14 residues. V lost 1 base and J 10 bases, leaving 11 bases between the germline ends. CDR3: CASSPQLKNNVLTF. The CDR3 coding sequence is TGTGCCAGCTCACCACAACTGAAAAATAACGTCCTGACTTTC. The complete variable domain, with remaining parts taken from reference TRBV18 and TRBJ2-6, reads NAGVMQNPRHLVRRRGQEARLRCSPMKGHSHVYWYRQLPEEGLKFMVYLQKENIIDESGMPKERFSAEFPKEGPSILRIQQVVRGDSAAYFCASSPQLKNNVLTFGAGSRLTVL.

This chain uses TRBV27 with TRBJ2-2, with 8 bases that match TRBD2. The V segment lost 0 bases and the J segment 4 bases; nucleotides outside the gene matches: 4. This CDR3 spans 16 amino acids. Germline V gives CDR1 MNHEY, CDR2 SMNVEV (reference sequence). The DNA for the CDR3 is TGTGCCAGCAGTTTATCGCTAGCGGGTCCCACCGGGGAGCTGTTTTTT. Its translation: CASSLSLAGPTGELFF.

This clonotype has more than one count but fewer than ten. This chain connects TRBV2 to TRBJ2-7, with D unclear. V was cut by 7 bases and J by 2 bases, with 15 bases left in between. From germline, CDR1 is SNHLY and CDR2 FYNNEI. CDR3 length: 14 amino acids. The CDR3 region is CASKNLRLAYEQYF. For the CDR3, the DNA is TGTGCCAGCAAGAACCTCAGACTGGCCTACGAGCAGTACTTC. The full variable domain, in which reference TRBV2 and TRBJ2-7 provide the parts outside the CDR3, is EPEVTQTPSHQVTQMGQEVILRCVPISNHLYFYWYRQILGQKVEFLVSFYNNEISEKSEIFDDQFSVERPDGSNFTLKIRSTKLEDSAMYFCASKNLRLAYEQYFGPGTRLTVT.